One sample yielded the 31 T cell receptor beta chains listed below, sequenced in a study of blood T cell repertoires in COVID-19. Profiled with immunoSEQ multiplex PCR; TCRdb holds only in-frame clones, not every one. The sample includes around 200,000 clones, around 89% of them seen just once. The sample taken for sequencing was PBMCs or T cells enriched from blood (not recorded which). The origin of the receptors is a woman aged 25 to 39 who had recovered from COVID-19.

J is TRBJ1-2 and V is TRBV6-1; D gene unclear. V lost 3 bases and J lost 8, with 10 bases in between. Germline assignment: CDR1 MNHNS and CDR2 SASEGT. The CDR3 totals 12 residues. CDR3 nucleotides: TGTGCCAGCAGTGAGCGGGCGGGAGGCTACACCTTC. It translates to CASSERAGGYTF.

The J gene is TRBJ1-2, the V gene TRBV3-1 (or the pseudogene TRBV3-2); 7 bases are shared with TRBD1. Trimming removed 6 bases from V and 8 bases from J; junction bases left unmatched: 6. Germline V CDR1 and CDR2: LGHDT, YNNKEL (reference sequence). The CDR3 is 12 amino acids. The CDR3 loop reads CASRPGGQGYTF. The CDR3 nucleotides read TGTGCCAGCAGACCAGGGGGTCAAGGCTACACCTTC.

The CDR3 is CASSLTVPRGEQYF. CDR3 DNA: TGTGCCAGCAGCTTAACGGTTCCTCGGGGGGAGCAGTACTTC. The V call is TRBV7-2, the J call TRBJ2-7, with D tentatively TRBD2 (6 bases). V was shortened by 2 bases and J by 7 bases, with 15 bases between the two germline ends. Per the germline V gene, CDR1 is SGHTA and CDR2 is FQGNSA. The CDR3 has 14 amino acids.

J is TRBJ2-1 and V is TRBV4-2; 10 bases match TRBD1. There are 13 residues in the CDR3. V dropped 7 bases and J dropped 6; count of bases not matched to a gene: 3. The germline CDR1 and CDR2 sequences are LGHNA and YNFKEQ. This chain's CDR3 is CASTWTGGNEQFF. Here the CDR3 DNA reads TGTGCCAGCACCTGGACAGGGGGCAATGAGCAGTTCTTC.

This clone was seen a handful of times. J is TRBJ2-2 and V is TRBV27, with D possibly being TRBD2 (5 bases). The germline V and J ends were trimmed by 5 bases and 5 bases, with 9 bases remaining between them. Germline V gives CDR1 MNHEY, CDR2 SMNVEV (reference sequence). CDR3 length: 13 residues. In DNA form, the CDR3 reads TGTGCCAGCAGTGGACTTTGGACCGGGGAGCTGTTTTTT. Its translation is CASSGLWTGELFF.

The DNA for the CDR3 is TGTGCCAGCAGCATACAATCTAGCGGGGGGGCGCAGACCCATGAGCAGTTCTTC. This encodes CASSIQSSGGAQTHEQFF. J is TRBJ2-1 and V is TRBV7-3, with TRBD2 identical over 12 bases. V lost 5 bases to trimming and J lost 8 bases; unmatched junction nucleotides: 16. Germline CDR1 reads SGHTA; CDR2 reads FQGTGA. CDR3 length: 18 amino acids.

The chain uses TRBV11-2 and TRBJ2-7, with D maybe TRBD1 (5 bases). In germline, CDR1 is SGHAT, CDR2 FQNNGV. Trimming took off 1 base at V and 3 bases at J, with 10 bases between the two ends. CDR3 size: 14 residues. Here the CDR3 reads CASSLAGANYEQYF. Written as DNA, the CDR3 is TGTGCCAGCAGCTTAGCTGGGGCGAACTACGAGCAGTACTTC.

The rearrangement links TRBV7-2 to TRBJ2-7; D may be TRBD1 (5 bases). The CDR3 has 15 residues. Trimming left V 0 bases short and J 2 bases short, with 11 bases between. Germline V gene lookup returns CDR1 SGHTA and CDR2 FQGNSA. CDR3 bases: TGTGCCAGCAGCTTAGCCCCCTCGACAGCCTACGAGCAGTACTTC. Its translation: CASSLAPSTAYEQYF.

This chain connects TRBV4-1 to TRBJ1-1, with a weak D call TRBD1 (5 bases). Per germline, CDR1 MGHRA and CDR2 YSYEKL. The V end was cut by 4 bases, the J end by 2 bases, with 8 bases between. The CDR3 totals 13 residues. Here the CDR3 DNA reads TGCGCCAGCAGCCTAGACAGAAACACTGAAGCTTTCTTT. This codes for CASSLDRNTEAFF.

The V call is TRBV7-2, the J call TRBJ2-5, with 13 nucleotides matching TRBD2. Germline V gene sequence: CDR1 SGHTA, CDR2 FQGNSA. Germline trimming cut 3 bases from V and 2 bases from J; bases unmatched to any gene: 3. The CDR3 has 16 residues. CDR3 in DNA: TGTGCCAGCAGCTTGCGGACTAGCGGGAGACAAGAGACCCAGTACTTC. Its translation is CASSLRTSGRQETQYF.

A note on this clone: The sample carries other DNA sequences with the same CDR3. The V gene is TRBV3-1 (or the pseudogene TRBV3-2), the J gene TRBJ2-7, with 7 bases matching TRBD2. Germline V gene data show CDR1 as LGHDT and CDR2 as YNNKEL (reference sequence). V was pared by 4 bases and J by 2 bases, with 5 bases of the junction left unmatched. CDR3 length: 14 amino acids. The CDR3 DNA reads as TGTGCCAGCAGCCCGGGGAGGGGCCCCTACGAGCAGTACTTC. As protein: CASSPGRGPYEQYF.

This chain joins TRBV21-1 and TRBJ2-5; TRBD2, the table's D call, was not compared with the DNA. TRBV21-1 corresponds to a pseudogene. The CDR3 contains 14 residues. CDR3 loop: CASNQRRIQETQYF. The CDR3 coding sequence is TGTGCCAGCAATCAGCGTCGGATCCAAGAGACCCAGTACTTC.

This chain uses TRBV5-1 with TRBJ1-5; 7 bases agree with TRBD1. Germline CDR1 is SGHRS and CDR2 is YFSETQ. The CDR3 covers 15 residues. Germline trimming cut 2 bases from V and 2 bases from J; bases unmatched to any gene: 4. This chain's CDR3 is CASSLTGEGNQPQHF. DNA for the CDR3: TGCGCCAGCAGCTTAACAGGGGAGGGCAATCAGCCCCAGCATTTT.

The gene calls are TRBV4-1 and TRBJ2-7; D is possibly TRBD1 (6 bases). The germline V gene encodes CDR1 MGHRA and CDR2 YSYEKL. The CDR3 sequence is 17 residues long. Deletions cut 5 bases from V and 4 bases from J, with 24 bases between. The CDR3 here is CASSDKRLRDKPYEQYF. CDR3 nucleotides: TGCGCCAGCAGCGATAAGAGACTCCGGGACAAACCATACGAGCAGTACTTC.

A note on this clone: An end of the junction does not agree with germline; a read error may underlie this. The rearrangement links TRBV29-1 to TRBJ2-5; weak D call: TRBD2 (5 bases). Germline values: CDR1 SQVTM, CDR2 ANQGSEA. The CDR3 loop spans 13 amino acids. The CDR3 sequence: CSVESGLQKTQYF. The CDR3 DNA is TGCAGCGTTGAAAGCGGTCTCCAAAAGACCCAGTACTTC.

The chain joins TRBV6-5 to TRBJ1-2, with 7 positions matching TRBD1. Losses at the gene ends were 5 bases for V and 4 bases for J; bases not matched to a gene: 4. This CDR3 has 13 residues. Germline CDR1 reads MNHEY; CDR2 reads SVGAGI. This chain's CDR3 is CASSRDSIYGYTF. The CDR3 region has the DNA TGTGCCAGCAGTCGGGACAGTATCTATGGCTACACCTTC.

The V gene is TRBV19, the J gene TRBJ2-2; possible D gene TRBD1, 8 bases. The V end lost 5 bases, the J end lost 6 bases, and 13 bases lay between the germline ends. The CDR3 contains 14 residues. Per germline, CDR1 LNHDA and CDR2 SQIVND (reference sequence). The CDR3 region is CASSVTGGAGELFF. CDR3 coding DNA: TGTGCCAGTAGTGTCACAGGGGGGGCCGGGGAGCTGTTTTTT.

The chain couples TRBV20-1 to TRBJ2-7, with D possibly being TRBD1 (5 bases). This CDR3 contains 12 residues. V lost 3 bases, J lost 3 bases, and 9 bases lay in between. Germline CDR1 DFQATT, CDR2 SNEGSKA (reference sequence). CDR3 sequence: CSASPGFYEQYF. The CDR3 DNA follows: TGCAGTGCTAGTCCAGGGTTCTACGAGCAGTACTTC.

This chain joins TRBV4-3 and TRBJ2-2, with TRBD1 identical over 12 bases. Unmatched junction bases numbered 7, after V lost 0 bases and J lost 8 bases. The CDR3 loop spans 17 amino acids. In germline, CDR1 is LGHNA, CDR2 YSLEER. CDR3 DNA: TGCGCCAGCAGCCAAGATAAGGGACAGGGGGCGGCTGGGGAGCTGTTTTTT. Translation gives CASSQDKGQGAAGELFF.

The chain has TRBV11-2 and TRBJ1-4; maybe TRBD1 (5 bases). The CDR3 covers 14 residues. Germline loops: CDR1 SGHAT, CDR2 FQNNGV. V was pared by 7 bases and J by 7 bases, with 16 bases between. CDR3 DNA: TGTGCCAGCACCCCGGGGGGACGGGGTGAAAAACTGTTTTTT. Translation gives CASTPGGRGEKLFF.

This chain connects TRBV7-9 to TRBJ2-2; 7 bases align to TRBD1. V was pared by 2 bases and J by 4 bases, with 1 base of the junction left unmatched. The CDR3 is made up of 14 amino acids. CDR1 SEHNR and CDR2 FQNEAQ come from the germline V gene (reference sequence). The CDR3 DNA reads TGTGCCAGCAGCTTAACAGGGGTCACCGGGGAGCTGTTTTTT. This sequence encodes CASSLTGVTGELFF.

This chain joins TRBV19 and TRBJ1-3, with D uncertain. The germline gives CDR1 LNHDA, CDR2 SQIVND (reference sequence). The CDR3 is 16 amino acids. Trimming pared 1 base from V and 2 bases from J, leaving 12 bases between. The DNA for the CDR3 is TGTGCCAGTAGTATAGCAGGTCAGTCTCCTGGAAACACCATATATTTT. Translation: CASSIAGQSPGNTIYF. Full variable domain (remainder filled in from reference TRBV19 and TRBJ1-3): DGGITQSPKYLFRKEGQNVTLSCEQNLNHDAMYWYRQDPGQGLRLIYYSQIVNDFQKGDIAEGYSVSREKKESFPLTVTSAQKNPTAFYLCASSIAGQSPGNTIYFGEGSWLTVV.

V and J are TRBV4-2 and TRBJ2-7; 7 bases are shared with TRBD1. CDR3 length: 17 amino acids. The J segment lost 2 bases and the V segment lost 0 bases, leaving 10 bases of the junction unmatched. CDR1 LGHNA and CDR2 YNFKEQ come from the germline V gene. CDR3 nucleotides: TGTGCCAGCAGCCAAGAAAGTCCAAGACAGGGAACCTACGAGCAGTACTTC. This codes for CASSQESPRQGTYEQYF.

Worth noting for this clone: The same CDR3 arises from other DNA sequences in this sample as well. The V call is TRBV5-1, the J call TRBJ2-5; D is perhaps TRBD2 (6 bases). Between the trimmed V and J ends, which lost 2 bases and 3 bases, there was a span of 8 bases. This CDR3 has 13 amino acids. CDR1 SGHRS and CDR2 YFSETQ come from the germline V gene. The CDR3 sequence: CASSFGGEETQYF. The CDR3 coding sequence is TGCGCCAGCAGCTTCGGCGGGGAAGAGACCCAGTACTTC.

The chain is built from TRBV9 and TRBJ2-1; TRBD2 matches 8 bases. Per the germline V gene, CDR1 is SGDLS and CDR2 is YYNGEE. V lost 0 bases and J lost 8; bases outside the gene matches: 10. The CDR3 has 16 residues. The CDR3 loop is CASSVGIRGGLDEQFF. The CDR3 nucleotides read TGTGCCAGCAGCGTAGGGATCCGGGGGGGCCTTGATGAGCAGTTCTTC.

CDR3 DNA: TGCGCCAGCAGTGGGCCTAGCGCTTTCTACGAGCAGTACTTC. Translation: CASSGPSAFYEQYF. The V and J genes are TRBV10-2 and TRBJ2-7, with D perhaps matching TRBD2 (6 bases). The germline gives CDR1 WSHSY, CDR2 SAAADI. The CDR3 has 14 amino acids. V lost 4 bases, J lost 3 bases, and 13 bases lay in between.

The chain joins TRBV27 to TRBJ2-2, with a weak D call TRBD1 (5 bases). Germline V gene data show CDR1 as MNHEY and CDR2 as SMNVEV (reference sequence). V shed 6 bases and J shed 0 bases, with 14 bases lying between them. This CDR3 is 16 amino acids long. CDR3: CASSTRATANTGELFF. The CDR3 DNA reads TGTGCCAGCAGCACCAGGGCTACAGCGAACACCGGGGAGCTGTTTTTT.

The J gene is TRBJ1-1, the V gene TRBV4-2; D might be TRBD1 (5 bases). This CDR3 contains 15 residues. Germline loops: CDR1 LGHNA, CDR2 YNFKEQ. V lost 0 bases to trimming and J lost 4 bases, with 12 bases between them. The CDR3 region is CASSQDGGRGTEAFF. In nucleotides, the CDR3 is TGTGCCAGCAGCCAAGATGGAGGGAGGGGCACTGAAGCTTTCTTT.

The CDR3 bases are TGCGCCAGCAGCCCTCAGGGGGAGAACACTGAAGCTTTCTTT. Translating gives CASSPQGENTEAFF. The V call is TRBV5-1, the J call TRBJ1-1; 7 positions agree with TRBD1. This CDR3 has 14 amino acids. Germline trimming cut 4 bases from V and 1 base from J; bases unmatched to any gene: 4. The germline CDR1 and CDR2 sequences are SGHRS and YFSETQ.

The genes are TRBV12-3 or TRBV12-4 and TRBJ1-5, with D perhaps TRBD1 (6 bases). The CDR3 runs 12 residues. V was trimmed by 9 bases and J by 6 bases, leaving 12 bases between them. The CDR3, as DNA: TGTGCCAGTGCAGGGGAGGGTCAGCCCCAGCATTTT. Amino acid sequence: CASAGEGQPQHF.

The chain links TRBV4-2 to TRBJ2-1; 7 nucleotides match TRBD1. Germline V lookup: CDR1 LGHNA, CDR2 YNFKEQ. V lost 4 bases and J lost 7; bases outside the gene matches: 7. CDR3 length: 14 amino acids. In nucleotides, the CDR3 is TGTGCCAGCAGCCGAACCGACAGGGAGAATGAGCAGTTCTTC. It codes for CASSRTDRENEQFF.